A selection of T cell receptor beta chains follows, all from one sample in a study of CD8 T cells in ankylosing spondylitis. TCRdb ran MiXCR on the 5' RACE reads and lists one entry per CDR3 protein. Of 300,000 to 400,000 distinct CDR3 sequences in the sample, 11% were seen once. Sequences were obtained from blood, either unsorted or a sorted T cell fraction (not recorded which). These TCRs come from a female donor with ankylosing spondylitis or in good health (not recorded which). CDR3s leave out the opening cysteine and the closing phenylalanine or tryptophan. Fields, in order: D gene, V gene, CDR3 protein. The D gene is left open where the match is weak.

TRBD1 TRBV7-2 ASSLGSTQGASGYT
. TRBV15 ATSRGGQMINYGYT
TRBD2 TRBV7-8 ASSRGVSGGAGDTQY
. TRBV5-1 ASSLFGGDLTDTQY
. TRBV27 ASSFATENTEAF
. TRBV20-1 SAPAAYEQY
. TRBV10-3 AISAGGSNQPQH
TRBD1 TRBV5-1 ASSWDRSRSGNTIY
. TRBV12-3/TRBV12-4 ASSSGQGAYGYT
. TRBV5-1 ASGMDNSGNTIY
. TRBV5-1 ASSSQGNEQF
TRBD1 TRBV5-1 ASSAGQGSYGYT
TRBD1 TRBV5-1 ASGDRENSPLH
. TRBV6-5 ASSSLRGGGYNSPLH
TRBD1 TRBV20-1 SARGDSWVNGNQPQH
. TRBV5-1 ASSLNGGVNQPQH
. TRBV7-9 ASREGNEQF
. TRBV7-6 ASRRYTYPSSTDTQY
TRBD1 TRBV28 ASSHDRGSYNEQF
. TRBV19 ASSIRASTDTQY
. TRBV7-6 ASSLADGRGTEAF
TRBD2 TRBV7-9 ASSLVLAGGYNEQF
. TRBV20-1 SAPGDNEQF
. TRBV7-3 ASSYGLGGEQY